This TCR beta chain was documented in a study of blood T cell repertoires in COVID-19. Study context: The United States, Italy and Spain supplied acute and convalescent COVID-19 samples. Nucleic acid was either cDNA or gDNA, and it came from T cells, B-cell-depleted T cells, or PBMCs.

In the study's own analysis: For nucleated cells, counts were estimated from reference gene primer amplification. Produced via immunoSEQ multiplex PCR; TCRdb's table is partial and in-frame only. That table furnishes V, J and clone size, whereas the DNA furnished D and trimming. This table has roughly 81,000 clones, 70% to 90% appearing once. Trimming cost V 1 base and J 0 bases; bases outside gene matches: 8. CDR1 and CDR2 from the germline V gene are ENHRY and SYGVKD. This CDR3 comprises 18 residues. The sequencing sample was made of peripheral blood. The rearrangement uses TRBV10-3 and TRBJ2-3, with 9 bases matching TRBD2. The TCR was taken from an older man with active or convalescent COVID-19. The CDR3 loop reads CAISEWLAGTSSTDTQYF. DNA for the CDR3: TGTGCCATCAGTGAGTGGCTAGCGGGGACTTCTAGCACAGATACGCAGTATTTT.